What follows are 7 T cell receptor beta chains derived from one specimen sequenced in a study of blood T cell repertoires in COVID-19. TCRdb's copy holds only in-frame clones and misses some; the assay was immunoSEQ multiplex PCR. The sample includes 200,000 or so clones, around four fifths of them seen just once. The sample consisted of peripheral blood. All receptors come from a woman of 80 years or more with COVID-19, enrolled during active disease.

This clone was detected once. The V gene is TRBV3-1 (or the pseudogene TRBV3-2), the J gene TRBJ1-2; D is uncertain. Trimming removed 4 bases from V and 3 bases from J, with 12 bases in between. The CDR3 contains 14 residues. CDR1 and CDR2 from the germline V gene are LGHDT and YNNKEL (reference sequence). The CDR3 region is CASSPGRGYYGYTF. The CDR3, as DNA: TGTGCCAGCAGCCCCGGGCGGGGTTACTATGGCTACACCTTC.

The chain recombines TRBV16 with TRBJ2-3; D is unclear. V was trimmed by 3 bases and J by 1 base, leaving 8 bases between them. CDR1 KGHSY and CDR2 FQNENV come from the germline V gene. CDR3 length: 14 amino acids. The chain's CDR3 is CASSHERGTDTQYF. CDR3 in DNA: TGTGCCAGCAGCCATGAGCGAGGCACAGATACGCAGTATTTT.

This chain joins TRBV6-6 and TRBJ1-5, with a tentative D call TRBD1 (6 bases). CDR1 and CDR2 from the germline V gene are MNHNY and SVGAGI (reference sequence). The CDR3 length is 15 residues. Trimming pared 7 bases from V and 7 bases from J, leaving 20 bases between. The CDR3 loop is CASTTAGGQLQPQHF. The CDR3 DNA reads as TGTGCCAGCACCACGGCGGGGGGCCAATTGCAGCCCCAGCATTTT.

The CDR3 spells CASSTTGGTQPQHF. In DNA, the CDR3 is TGTGCCAGCAGCACGACAGGGGGCACTCAGCCCCAGCATTTT. This sequence joins TRBV5-6 and TRBJ1-5; TRBD1 aligns across 10 bases. The J segment lost 6 bases and the V segment lost 4 bases, leaving 4 bases of the junction unmatched. From germline, CDR1 is SGHDT and CDR2 YYEEEE. This CDR3 is 14 amino acids long.

The chain couples TRBV6-2 or TRBV6-3 to TRBJ2-7, with D perhaps matching TRBD2 (5 bases). Germline CDR1 and CDR2: MNHEY and SVGEGT. V lost 4 bases and J lost 5, with 15 bases in between. This CDR3 spans 14 amino acids. The CDR3 sequence is CASSSNRGGDEQYF. As DNA, the CDR3 is TGTGCCAGCAGTTCGAATAGAGGAGGCGACGAGCAGTACTTC.

This clone has just a few counts. This sequence joins TRBV5-1 and TRBJ2-1; weak D call: TRBD2 (6 bases). The V and J ends lost 2 bases and 2 bases respectively, with 14 bases between them. This CDR3 region has 16 residues. Per the germline V gene, CDR1 is SGHRS and CDR2 is YFSETQ. The CDR3 loop is CASSFGPGGTYNEQFF. The CDR3 region has the DNA TGCGCCAGCAGCTTTGGTCCCGGAGGGACCTACAATGAGCAGTTCTTC.

This chain connects TRBV11-2 to TRBJ1-1; 7 positions match TRBD1. Germline V gene sequence: CDR1 SGHAT, CDR2 FQNNGV. V lost 6 bases, J lost 4 bases, and 17 bases stayed unmatched. This CDR3 has 17 residues. Here the CDR3 reads CASRLTGVRVLSTEAFF. CDR3 DNA: TGTGCCAGCAGACTAACAGGGGTAAGGGTTCTAAGCACTGAAGCTTTCTTT.